The present T cell receptor beta chain was sequenced within a study of OX40 agonist ivuxolimab in advanced cancers. Overall study: The study reported partial responses in three patients: one hepatocellular carcinoma, two cutaneous melanoma. Study-level points and caveats: Mean expanded clone counts were higher in CD8+ than CD4+ T cells.

This clone was observed a handful of times. Its antigen is unknown. The V end lost 0 bases, the J end lost 0 bases, and 8 bases lay between the germline ends. Germline loops: CDR1 SGHRS, CDR2 YFSETQ. The CDR3 totals 15 residues. Data came from immunoSEQ multiplex PCR; TCRdb stores just in-frame clones and leaves some out. Found here are tens of thousands of clones, around 80% of them singletons; the top ten hold 5% to 6%. The receptor's source is an adult with an advanced solid tumor such as melanoma, head and neck, liver or kidney cancer. The gene calls are TRBV5-1 and TRBJ2-3, with a possible D match to TRBD2 (6 bases). The source material was CD4+ or CD8+ T cells sorted from blood, sampled in a trial of the OX40 agonist ivuxolimab. The chain's CDR3 is CASSLVGGSTDTQYF. CDR3 in DNA: TGCGCCAGCAGCTTGGTCGGAGGGAGCACAGATACGCAGTATTTT.